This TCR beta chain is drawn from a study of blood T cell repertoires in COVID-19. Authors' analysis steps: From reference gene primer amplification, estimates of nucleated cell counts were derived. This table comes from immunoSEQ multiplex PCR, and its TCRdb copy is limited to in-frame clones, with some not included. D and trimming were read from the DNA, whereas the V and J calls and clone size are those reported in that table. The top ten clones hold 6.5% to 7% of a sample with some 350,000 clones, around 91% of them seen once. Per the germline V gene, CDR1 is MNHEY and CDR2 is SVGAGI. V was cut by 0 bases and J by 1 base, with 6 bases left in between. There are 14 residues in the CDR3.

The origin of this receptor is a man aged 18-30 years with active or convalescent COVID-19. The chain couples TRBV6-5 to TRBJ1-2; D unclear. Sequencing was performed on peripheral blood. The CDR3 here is CASSYSGSNYGYTF. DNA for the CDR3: TGTGCCAGCAGTTACTCTGGCAGTAACTATGGCTACACCTTC.